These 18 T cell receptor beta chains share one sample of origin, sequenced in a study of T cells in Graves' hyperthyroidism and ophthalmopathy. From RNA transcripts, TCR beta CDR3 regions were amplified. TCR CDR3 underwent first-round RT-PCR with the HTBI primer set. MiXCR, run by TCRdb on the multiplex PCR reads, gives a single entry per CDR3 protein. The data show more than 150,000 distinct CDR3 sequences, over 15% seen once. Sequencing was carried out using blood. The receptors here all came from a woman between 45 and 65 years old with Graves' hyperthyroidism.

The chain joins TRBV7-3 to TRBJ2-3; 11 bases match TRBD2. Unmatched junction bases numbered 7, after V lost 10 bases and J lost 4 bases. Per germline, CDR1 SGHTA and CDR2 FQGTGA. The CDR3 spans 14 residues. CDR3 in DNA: TGTGCCATCACGCTAGCGGGGGGCGCAGATACGCAGTATTTT. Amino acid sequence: CAITLAGGADTQYF.

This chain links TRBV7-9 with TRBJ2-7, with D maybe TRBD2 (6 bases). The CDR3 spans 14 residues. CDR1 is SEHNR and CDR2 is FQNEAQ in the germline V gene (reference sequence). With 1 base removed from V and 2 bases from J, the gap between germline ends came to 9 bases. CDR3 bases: TGTGCCAGCAGCTTAGTTCCGGGAGCCTACGAGCAGTACTTC. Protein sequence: CASSLVPGAYEQYF.

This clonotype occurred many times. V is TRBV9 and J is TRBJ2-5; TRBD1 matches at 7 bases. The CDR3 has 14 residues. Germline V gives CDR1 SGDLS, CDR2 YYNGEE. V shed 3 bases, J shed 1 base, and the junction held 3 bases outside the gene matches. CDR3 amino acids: CASSGGQLQETQYF. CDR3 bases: TGTGCCAGCAGCGGGGGACAGCTCCAAGAGACCCAGTACTTC.

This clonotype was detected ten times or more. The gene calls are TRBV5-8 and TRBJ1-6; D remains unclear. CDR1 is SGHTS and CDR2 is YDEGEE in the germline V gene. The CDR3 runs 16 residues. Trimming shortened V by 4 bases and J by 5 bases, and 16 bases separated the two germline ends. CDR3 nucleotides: TGTGCCAGCAGCCCACGAGTCCGGCCCAATAATTCACCCCTCCACTTT. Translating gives CASSPRVRPNNSPLHF.

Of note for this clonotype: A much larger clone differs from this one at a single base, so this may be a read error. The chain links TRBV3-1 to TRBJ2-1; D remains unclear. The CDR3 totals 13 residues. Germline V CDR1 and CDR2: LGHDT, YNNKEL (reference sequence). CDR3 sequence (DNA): TGTGCCAGCTCTCTGTCGGCAAGCGTTGAGCAGCTCTTC. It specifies CASSLSASVEQLF.

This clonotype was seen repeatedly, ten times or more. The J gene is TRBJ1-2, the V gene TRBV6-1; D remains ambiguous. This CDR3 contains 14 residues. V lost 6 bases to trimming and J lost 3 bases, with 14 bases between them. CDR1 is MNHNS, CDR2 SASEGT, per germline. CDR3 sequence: CASRRMSGDYGYTF. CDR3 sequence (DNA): TGTGCCAGCAGAAGGATGTCCGGAGACTATGGCTACACCTTC.

The CDR3 spells CASSPPPGQKAKPEAFF. CDR3 nucleotide sequence: TGTGCCAGCTCACCACCTCCGGGACAGAAGGCTAAACCTGAAGCTTTCTTT. J is TRBJ1-1 and V is TRBV18; TRBD1 aligns across 7 bases. Germline CDR1 KGHSH, CDR2 LQKENI. This CDR3 spans 17 amino acids. J gave up 6 bases and V 0 bases, and 13 bases lay outside the gene matches.

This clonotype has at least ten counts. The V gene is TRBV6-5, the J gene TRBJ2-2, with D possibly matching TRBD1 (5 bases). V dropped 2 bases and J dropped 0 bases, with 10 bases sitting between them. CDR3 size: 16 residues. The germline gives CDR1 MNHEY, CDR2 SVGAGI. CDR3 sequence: CASSYGATPNTGELFF. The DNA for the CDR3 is TGTGCCAGCAGTTACGGGGCGACACCGAACACCGGGGAGCTGTTTTTT.

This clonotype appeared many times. In DNA, the CDR3 is TGCGCCAGCTCCAAGCCGGGACTAGCGGGGGCCTTCACAGATACGCAGTATTTT. This codes for CASSKPGLAGAFTDTQYF. The chain couples TRBV5-1 to TRBJ2-3, with TRBD2 matching over 14 bases. The CDR3 covers 18 residues. V was pared by 7 bases and J by 2 bases, with 12 bases of the junction left unmatched. The germline V gene encodes CDR1 SGHRS and CDR2 YFSETQ. Supplemented by reference TRBV5-1 and TRBJ2-3, the full variable domain reads KAGVTQTPRYLIKTRGQQVTLSCSPISGHRSVSWYQQTPGQGLQFLFEYFSETQRNKGNFPGRFSGRQFSNSRSEMNVSTLELGDSALYLCASSKPGLAGAFTDTQYFGPGTRLTVL.

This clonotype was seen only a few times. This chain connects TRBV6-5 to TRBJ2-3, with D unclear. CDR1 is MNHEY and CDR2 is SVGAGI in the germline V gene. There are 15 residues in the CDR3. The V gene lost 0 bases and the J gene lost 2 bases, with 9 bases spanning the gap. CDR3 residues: CASSYSAVTTDTQYF. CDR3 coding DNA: TGTGCCAGCAGTTACTCTGCTGTAACCACAGATACGCAGTATTTT.

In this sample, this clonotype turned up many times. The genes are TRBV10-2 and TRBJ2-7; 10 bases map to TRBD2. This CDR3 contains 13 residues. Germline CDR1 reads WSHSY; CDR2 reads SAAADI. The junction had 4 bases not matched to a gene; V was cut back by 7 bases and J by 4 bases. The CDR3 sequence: CASNGLADYEQYF. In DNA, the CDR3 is TGCGCCAGCAACGGACTAGCGGATTACGAGCAGTACTTC.

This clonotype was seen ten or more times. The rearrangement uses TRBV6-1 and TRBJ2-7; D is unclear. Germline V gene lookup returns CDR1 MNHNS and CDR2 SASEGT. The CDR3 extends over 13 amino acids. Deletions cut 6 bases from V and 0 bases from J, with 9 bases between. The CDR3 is CASSPVSSYEQYF. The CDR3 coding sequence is TGTGCCAGCAGCCCGGTAAGCTCCTACGAGCAGTACTTC.

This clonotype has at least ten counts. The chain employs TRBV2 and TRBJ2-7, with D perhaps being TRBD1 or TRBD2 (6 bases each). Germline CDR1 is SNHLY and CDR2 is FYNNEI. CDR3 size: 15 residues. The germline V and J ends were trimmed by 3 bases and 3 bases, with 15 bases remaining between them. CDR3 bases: TGTGCCAGCAGTGATACCCAAGGGGGGAACTACGAGCAGTACTTC. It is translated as CASSDTQGGNYEQYF.

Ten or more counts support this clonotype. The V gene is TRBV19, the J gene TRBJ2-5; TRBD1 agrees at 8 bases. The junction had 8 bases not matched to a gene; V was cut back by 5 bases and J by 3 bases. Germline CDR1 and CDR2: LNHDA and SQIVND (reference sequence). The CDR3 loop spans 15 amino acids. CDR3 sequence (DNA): TGTGCCAGTAGTCGGCAGGGGGCTACCAAAGAGACCCAGTACTTC. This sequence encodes CASSRQGATKETQYF.

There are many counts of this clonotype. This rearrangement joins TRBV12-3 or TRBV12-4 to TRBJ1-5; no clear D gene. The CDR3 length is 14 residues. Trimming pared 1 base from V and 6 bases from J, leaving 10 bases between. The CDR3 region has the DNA TGTGCCAGCAGTTTAGGTCCGGGATTTCAGCCCCAGCATTTT. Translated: CASSLGPGFQPQHF.

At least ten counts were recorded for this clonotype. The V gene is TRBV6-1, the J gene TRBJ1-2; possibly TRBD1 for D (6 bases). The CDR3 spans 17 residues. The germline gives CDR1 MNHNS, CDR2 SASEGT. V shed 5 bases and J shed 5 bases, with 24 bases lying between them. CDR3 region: CASSLQLAGAFTYGYTF. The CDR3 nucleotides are TGTGCCAGCAGTCTCCAACTAGCGGGGGCTTTTACTTATGGCTACACCTTC.

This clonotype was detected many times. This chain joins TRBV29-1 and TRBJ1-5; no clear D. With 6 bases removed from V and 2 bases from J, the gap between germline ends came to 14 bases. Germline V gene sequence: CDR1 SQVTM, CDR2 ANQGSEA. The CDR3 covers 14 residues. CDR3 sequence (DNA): TGCAGCGTGTCCAACTTGGGCCGCAATCAGCCCCAGCATTTT. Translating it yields CSVSNLGRNQPQHF.

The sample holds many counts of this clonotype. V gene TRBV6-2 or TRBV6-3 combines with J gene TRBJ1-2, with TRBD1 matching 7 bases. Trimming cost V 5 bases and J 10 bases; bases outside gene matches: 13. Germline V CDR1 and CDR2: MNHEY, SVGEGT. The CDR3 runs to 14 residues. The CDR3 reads CASSTPKTGLTYTF. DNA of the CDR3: TGTGCCAGCAGTACCCCCAAGACAGGGTTGACCTACACCTTC.